This TCR beta chain emerged from a study of blood T cell repertoires in COVID-19. Study-wide background: PBMCs, B-cell-depleted T cells, or T cells were the source of the cDNA or gDNA that made up the material.

The CDR3 loop spans 17 amino acids. Germline trimming cut 8 bases from V and 3 bases from J; bases unmatched to any gene: 17. Method: immunoSEQ multiplex PCR; TCRdb's copy keeps in-frame clones and lacks some. This sample has around 350,000 clones, with more than 85% found just once. The sequencing input was peripheral blood. The V call is TRBV23-1, the J call TRBJ2-3; 7 bases agree with TRBD1. TRBV23-1 qualifies as an ORF whose function is uncertain. The TCR originated in a human donor in a cohort sampled during active COVID-19. The CDR3 protein is CASRRDIQGSGTDTQYF. The CDR3 DNA is TGCGCCAGCCGCAGAGACATACAGGGGAGTGGTACAGATACGCAGTATTTT.